The 10 T cell receptor beta chains reported below all come from one sample, sequenced in a study of Graves' ophthalmopathy and Graves' hyperthyroidism. The authors amplified TCR beta CDR3 regions, and they did so from RNA transcripts for repertoire sequencing. After a first-round RT-PCR with HTBI primers, a second-round multiplex PCR was run. TCRdb passed the multiplex PCR reads through MiXCR, listing each CDR3 protein once. The sample holds about 740,000 distinct CDR3 sequences, roughly two fifths seen once. Sequencing was done on a sample of peripheral blood. Every receptor here comes from an adult man with Graves' ophthalmopathy.

The chain employs TRBV9 and TRBJ1-1, with 7 positions matching TRBD1. With V trimmed by 0 bases and J by 7 bases, 12 bases remained unmatched. The CDR3 covers 16 residues. Germline CDR1 and CDR2: SGDLS and YYNGEE. CDR3 in amino acids: CASSVGQVSGGHEAFF. DNA of the CDR3: TGTGCCAGCAGCGTAGGCCAGGTTTCAGGGGGGCATGAAGCTTTCTTT. Full variable domain (rest looked up from reference TRBV9 and TRBJ1-1): DSGVTQTPKHLITATGQRVTLRCSPRSGDLSVYWYQQSLDQGLQFLIQYYNGEERAKGNILERFSAQQFPDLHSELNLSSLELGDSALYFCASSVGQVSGGHEAFFGQGTRLTVV.

The DNA of the CDR3 is TGTGCCAGCAGGGGAGAACTCTCCTATAATTCACCCCTCCACTTT. It specifies CASRGELSYNSPLHF. The gene calls are TRBV2 and TRBJ1-6; no reliable D call. This CDR3 spans 15 amino acids. CDR1 and CDR2 (germline): SNHLY, FYNNEI. Between the trimmed V and J ends, which lost 6 bases and 0 bases, there was a span of 9 bases. The full variable domain, with the rest looked up from reference TRBV2 and TRBJ1-6, is EPEVTQTPSHQVTQMGQEVILRCVPISNHLYFYWYRQILGQKVEFLVSFYNNEISEKSEIFDDQFSVERPDGSNFTLKIRSTKLEDSAMYFCASRGELSYNSPLHFGNGTRLTVT.

The chain uses TRBV25-1 and TRBJ2-7, with TRBD1 matching over 7 bases. Per the germline V gene, CDR1 is MGHDK and CDR2 is SYGVNS. Trimming took 4 bases from V and 6 from J; bases not matched to a gene: 12. The length of the CDR3 is 15 residues. Written as DNA, the CDR3 is TGTGCCAGCAGTGGACAGGGTGGGCACCTCGGCGAGCAGTACTTC. The encoded protein is CASSGQGGHLGEQYF.

This chain links TRBV10-3 with TRBJ2-5; tentative D call: TRBD2 (6 bases). The CDR3 runs to 15 residues. The V end lost 10 bases, the J end lost 5 bases, and 23 bases lay between the germline ends. The V gene's germline CDR1 is ENHRY and CDR2 SYGVKD. CDR3 in DNA: TGTGCCAGCAGCCGGAGGGGATCGAATGTGGAGACCCAGTACTTC. Translation: CASSRRGSNVETQYF.

The rearrangement joins TRBV10-3 to TRBJ2-7, with 11 bases identical to TRBD2. V lost 4 bases and J lost 4; bases outside the gene matches: 9. The CDR3 is 16 amino acids. Germline V gene data show CDR1 as ENHRY and CDR2 as SYGVKD. The CDR3 spells CAISGTSGRGVYEQYF. The CDR3 DNA reads as TGTGCCATCAGTGGGACTAGCGGGCGAGGGGTGTACGAGCAGTACTTC.

This chain uses TRBV2 with TRBJ1-1; perhaps TRBD1 as D (5 bases). Trimming took off 5 bases at V and 0 bases at J, with 16 bases between the two ends. Germline assignment: CDR1 SNHLY and CDR2 FYNNEI. The CDR3 extends over 16 amino acids. The CDR3 reads CASSYSGGIMNTEAFF. CDR3 sequence (DNA): TGTGCCAGCAGTTACTCCGGGGGAATAATGAACACTGAAGCTTTCTTT.

The chain recombines TRBV7-2 with TRBJ2-5; tentatively, D is TRBD1 (5 bases). The CDR3 length is 14 residues. Germline-derived CDR1 and CDR2 are SGHTA and FQGNSA. Between the trimmed V and J ends, which lost 6 bases and 4 bases, there was a span of 15 bases. This chain's CDR3 is CASRSLRQGETQYF. The CDR3 DNA follows: TGTGCCAGCAGGTCCCTCAGGCAGGGAGAGACCCAGTACTTC.

The chain joins TRBV5-1 to TRBJ2-7; 7 nucleotides agree with TRBD1. There are 15 residues in the CDR3. J was trimmed by 5 bases and V by 3 bases; bases with no gene match: 11. Germline assignment: CDR1 SGHRS and CDR2 YFSETQ. CDR3 coding DNA: TGCGCCAGCAGCTCGGACACAGGGGCAATGGACGAGCAGTACTTC. The encoded protein is CASSSDTGAMDEQYF.

The gene calls are TRBV25-1 and TRBJ1-2; D uncertain. Germline assignment: CDR1 MGHDK and CDR2 SYGVNS. V lost 6 bases and J 1 base, leaving 15 bases between the germline ends. This CDR3 spans 15 amino acids. The CDR3 loop is CASSLNKELNYGYTF. The CDR3 nucleotides read TGTGCCAGCAGCCTCAATAAAGAACTTAACTATGGCTACACCTTC.

This clonotype was observed a few times. The CDR3 loop reads CASSVVGSRFAYEQYF. The CDR3, as DNA: TGTGCCAGCAGCGTAGTTGGGTCACGGTTTGCCTACGAGCAGTACTTC. V is TRBV9 and J is TRBJ2-7; D ambiguous. Germline V gene data show CDR1 as SGDLS and CDR2 as YYNGEE. Trimming shortened V by 0 bases and J by 2 bases, and 15 bases separated the two germline ends. The CDR3 runs 16 residues.